The TCR beta chain described here comes from a study of blood T cell repertoires in COVID-19. Turning to the study itself: Collection of acute and convalescent COVID-19 samples took place in the United States, Italy and Spain. In each case, the material was cDNA or gDNA derived from T cells, B-cell-depleted T cells, or PBMCs.

As originally analysed: Reference gene primers were amplified, and this amplification served to estimate nucleated cell counts. Assay used: immunoSEQ multiplex PCR; TCRdb lists only in-frame clones, some missing. The V and J calls and clone size come from that table; D and trimming were worked out from the DNA. The sample shows about 200,000 clones, roughly 90% of them seen only once. Trimming took 2 bases from V and 1 from J; bases not matched to a gene: 6. Germline CDR1 MNHEY, CDR2 SVGEGT. The CDR3 runs to 17 residues. The rearrangement uses TRBV6-2 or TRBV6-3 and TRBJ2-1; 9 nucleotides agree with TRBD2. Sample: peripheral blood. The receptor comes from a man younger than 30 with active or convalescent COVID-19. The CDR3 coding sequence is TGTGCCAGCAGTTACGGTAGCGGGAGAGGTTCCTACAATGAGCAGTTCTTC. As protein: CASSYGSGRGSYNEQFF.